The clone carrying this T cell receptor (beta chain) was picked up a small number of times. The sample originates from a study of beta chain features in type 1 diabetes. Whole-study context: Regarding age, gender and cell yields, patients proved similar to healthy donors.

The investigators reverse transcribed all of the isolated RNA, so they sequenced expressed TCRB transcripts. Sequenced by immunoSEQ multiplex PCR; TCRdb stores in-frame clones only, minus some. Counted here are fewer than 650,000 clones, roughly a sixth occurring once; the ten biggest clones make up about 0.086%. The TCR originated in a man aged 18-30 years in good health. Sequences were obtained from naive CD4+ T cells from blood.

CDR3 amino acids: CANRLHLIYEQYF. Here the CDR3 DNA reads TGTGCCAACAGACTCCACCTTATCTACGAGCAGTACTTC. The chain is built from TRBV2 and TRBJ2-7; D is unresolved. Looked up from germline, CDR1 is SNHLY and CDR2 is FYNNEI. The CDR3 extends over 13 amino acids. V was cut by 10 bases and J by 3 bases, with 16 bases left in between.